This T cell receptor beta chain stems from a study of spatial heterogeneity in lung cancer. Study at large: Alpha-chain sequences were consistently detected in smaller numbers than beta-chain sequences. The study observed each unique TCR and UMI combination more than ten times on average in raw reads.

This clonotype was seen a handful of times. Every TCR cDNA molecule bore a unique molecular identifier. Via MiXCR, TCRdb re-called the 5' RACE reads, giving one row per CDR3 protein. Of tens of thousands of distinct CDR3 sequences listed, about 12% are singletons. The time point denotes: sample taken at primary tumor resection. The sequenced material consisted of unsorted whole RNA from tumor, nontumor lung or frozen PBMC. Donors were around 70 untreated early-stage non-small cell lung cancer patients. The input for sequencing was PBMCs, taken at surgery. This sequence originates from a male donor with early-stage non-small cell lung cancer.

The CDR3 spells CASSELAGSTDTQYF. As DNA, the CDR3 is TGTGCCAGCAGCGAATTAGCGGGAAGCACAGATACGCAGTATTTT. The chain is built from TRBV21-1 and TRBJ2-3; TRBD2, the D gene given by the table, was not confirmed from the DNA. TRBV21-1 counts as a pseudogene. The CDR3 extends over 15 amino acids.